The 9 T cell receptor beta chains listed next were all sequenced from one sample in a study of early T cells in non-severe SARS-CoV-2 infection (dated by TCRdb to the early 2020s). The method was 5' RACE. The run used a NextSeq 500. Starting from the raw public reads, TCRdb applied fastp trimming at Q25, assembled clones with MiXCR and retained in-frame beta chains. All rows with the same CDR3 protein become a single entry with the most common DNA and genes. This sample is represented by about 63,000 distinct CDR3 sequences; over 10% of them were singletons. The ten largest clones capture around 5.1% of the sample. The sequenced sample was whole blood. These receptors were taken from an adult who was a healthcare worker with PCR-confirmed SARS-CoV-2 infection or an uninfected control (not recorded which).

This clonotype was detected ten times or more. The chain carries TRBV4-1 and TRBJ2-7, with D possibly called TRBD1 or TRBD2 (5 bases each). Germline V gene sequence: CDR1 MGHRA, CDR2 YSYEKL. V was trimmed by 0 bases and J by 5 bases, leaving 11 bases between them. This CDR3 region has 14 residues. Here the CDR3 DNA reads TGCGCCAGCAGCCAAGATCGGGACGGCAACGAGCAGTACTTC. Translation gives CASSQDRDGNEQYF.

This clonotype was recorded a few times. V is TRBV9 and J is TRBJ2-2; 11 bases fit TRBD2. The CDR3 extends over 17 amino acids. Germline V gene sequence: CDR1 SGDLS, CDR2 YYNGEE. With V trimmed by 3 bases and J by 7 bases, 11 bases remained unmatched. CDR3 in DNA: TGTGCCAGCAGCGACTTTAGCGGGGGGGCCCAAAACGGGGAGCTGTTTTTT. Amino acid sequence: CASSDFSGGAQNGELFF.

This clonotype was seen repeatedly, ten times or more. The rearrangement joins TRBV3-1 to TRBJ1-2, with 9 bases matching TRBD1. In germline, CDR1 is LGHDT, CDR2 YNNKEL (reference sequence). CDR3 length: 13 amino acids. The trim removed 1 base at V and 6 bases at J, leaving 0 bases unmatched. This CDR3 is CASSQGTGDGYTF. DNA for the CDR3: TGTGCCAGCAGCCAAGGGACAGGGGATGGCTACACCTTC.

This rearrangement joins TRBV2 to TRBJ2-3; tentatively, D is TRBD2 (6 bases). This CDR3 has 13 residues. Trimming removed 6 bases from V and 5 bases from J, with 12 bases in between. Germline CDR1 and CDR2: SNHLY and FYNNEI. The CDR3 is CASRDTGGDTQYF. CDR3 nucleotide sequence: TGTGCCAGCAGGGACACCGGGGGAGATACGCAGTATTTT.

This clonotype was counted many times. The V call is TRBV6-5, the J call TRBJ1-3; D remains unclear. CDR3 length equals 14 residues. V shed 2 bases and J shed 11 bases, with 16 bases lying between them. Germline CDR1 MNHEY, CDR2 SVGAGI. CDR3 sequence reads: CASSYRAASYAIYF. The CDR3 DNA reads as TGTGCCAGCAGTTACCGGGCCGCCTCTTACGCCATATATTTT.

This clonotype was observed at least ten times. The rearrangement uses TRBV15 and TRBJ2-2, with D perhaps matching TRBD1 (6 bases). CDR3 length: 16 amino acids. Germline V gene data show CDR1 as LNHNV and CDR2 as YYDKDF (reference sequence). V shed 8 bases and J shed 1 base, with 17 bases lying between them. CDR3 coding DNA: TGTGCCACCTGGGTTAGTCTAGGGGGGAACACCGGGGAGCTGTTTTTT. As protein: CATWVSLGGNTGELFF.

The V and J genes are TRBV30 and TRBJ2-5, with D possibly matching TRBD1 (6 bases). Per germline, CDR1 GTSNPN and CDR2 SVGIG (reference sequence). There are 11 residues in the CDR3. V lost 3 bases, J lost 5 bases, and 7 bases lay in between. The CDR3 coding sequence is TGTGCCTGGAGACAGGGTGAGACCCAGTACTTC. Encoded protein: CAWRQGETQYF.

This clonotype has a count of ten or more. The V gene is TRBV29-1, the J gene TRBJ2-1; 7 bases align to TRBD2. This CDR3 is 12 amino acids long. Trimming removed 6 bases from V and 6 bases from J; junction bases left unmatched: 5. CDR1 and CDR2 (germline): SQVTM, ANQGSEA. The CDR3 protein is CSVQRGSNEQFF. In nucleotides, the CDR3 is TGCAGCGTCCAGCGGGGAAGCAATGAGCAGTTCTTC.

This chain uses TRBV5-1 with TRBJ2-3; D remains unclear. Germline CDR1 and CDR2: SGHRS and YFSETQ. Between the trimmed V and J ends, which lost 4 bases and 6 bases, there was a span of 21 bases. The CDR3 is 16 amino acids. The DNA for the CDR3 is TGCGCCAGCAGCCTGAGCACCGGGCCCTCAAGGGATACGCAGTATTTT. Amino acids: CASSLSTGPSRDTQYF. Full variable domain (rest looked up from reference TRBV5-1 and TRBJ2-3): KAGVTQTPRYLIKTRGQQVTLSCSPISGHRSVSWYQQTPGQGLQFLFEYFSETQRNKGNFPGRFSGRQFSNSRSEMNVSTLELGDSALYLCASSLSTGPSRDTQYFGPGTRLTVL.